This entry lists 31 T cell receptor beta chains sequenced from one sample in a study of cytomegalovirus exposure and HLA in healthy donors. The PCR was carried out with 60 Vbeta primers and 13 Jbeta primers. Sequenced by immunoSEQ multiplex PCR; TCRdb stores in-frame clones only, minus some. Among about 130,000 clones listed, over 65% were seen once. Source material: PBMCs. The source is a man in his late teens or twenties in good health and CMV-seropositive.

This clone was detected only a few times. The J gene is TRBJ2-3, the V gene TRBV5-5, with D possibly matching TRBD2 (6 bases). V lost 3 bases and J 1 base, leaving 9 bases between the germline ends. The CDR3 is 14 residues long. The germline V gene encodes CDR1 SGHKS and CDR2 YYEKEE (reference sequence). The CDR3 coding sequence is TGTGCCAGCAGCTCCCCGGGGGGCACAGATACGCAGTATTTT. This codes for CASSSPGGTDTQYF.

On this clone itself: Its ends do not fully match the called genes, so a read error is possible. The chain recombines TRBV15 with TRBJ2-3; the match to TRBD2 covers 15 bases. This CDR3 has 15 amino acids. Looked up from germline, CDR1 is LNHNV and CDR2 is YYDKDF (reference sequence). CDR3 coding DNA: TGTGCCACCAGAAGAGGGACTAGCGGGAGGATTGCGCAGTATTTT. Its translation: CATRRGTSGRIAQYF.

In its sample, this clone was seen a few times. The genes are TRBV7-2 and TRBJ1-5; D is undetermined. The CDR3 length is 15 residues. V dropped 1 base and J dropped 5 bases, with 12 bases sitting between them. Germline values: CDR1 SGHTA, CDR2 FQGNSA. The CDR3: CASSLDRQVYQPQHF. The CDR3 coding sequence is TGTGCCAGCAGCTTAGACCGGCAGGTCTATCAGCCCCAGCATTTT.

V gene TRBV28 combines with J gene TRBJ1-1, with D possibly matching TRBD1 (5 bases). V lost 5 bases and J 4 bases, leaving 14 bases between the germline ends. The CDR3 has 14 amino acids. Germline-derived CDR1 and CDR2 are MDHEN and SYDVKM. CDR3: CASSVILGGTEAFF. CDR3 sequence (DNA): TGTGCCAGCAGTGTTATCCTGGGGGGCACTGAAGCTTTCTTT. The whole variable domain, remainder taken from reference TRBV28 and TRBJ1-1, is DVKVTQSSRYLVKRTGEKVFLECVQDMDHENMFWYRQDPGLGLRLIYFSYDVKMKEKGDIPEGYSVSREKKERFSLILESASTNQTSMYLCASSVILGGTEAFFGQGTRLTVV.

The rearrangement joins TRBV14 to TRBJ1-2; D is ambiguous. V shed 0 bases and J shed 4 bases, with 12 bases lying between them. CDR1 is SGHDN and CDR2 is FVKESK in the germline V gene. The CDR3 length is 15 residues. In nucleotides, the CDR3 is TGTGCCAGCAGCCAAGATGGCACAGACCTCTATGGCTACACCTTC. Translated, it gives CASSQDGTDLYGYTF.

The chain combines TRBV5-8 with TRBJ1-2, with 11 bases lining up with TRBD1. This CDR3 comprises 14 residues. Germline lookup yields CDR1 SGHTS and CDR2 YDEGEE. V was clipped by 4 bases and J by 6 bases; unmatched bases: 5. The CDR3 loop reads CASSRGQGANGYTF. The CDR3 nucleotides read TGTGCCAGCAGCAGAGGACAGGGGGCTAATGGCTACACCTTC.

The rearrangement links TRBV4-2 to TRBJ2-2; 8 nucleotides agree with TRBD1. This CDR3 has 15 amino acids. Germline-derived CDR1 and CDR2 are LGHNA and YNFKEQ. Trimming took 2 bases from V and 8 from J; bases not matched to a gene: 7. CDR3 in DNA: TGTGCCAGCAGCCAACCGGACAGGGCATCTGGGGAGCTGTTTTTT. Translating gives CASSQPDRASGELFF.

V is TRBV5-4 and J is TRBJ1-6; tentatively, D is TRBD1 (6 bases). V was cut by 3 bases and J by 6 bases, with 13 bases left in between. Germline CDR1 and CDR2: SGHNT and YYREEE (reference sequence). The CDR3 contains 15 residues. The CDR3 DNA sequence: TGTGCCAGCAGCTCGGGGTCAGGGGTTAATTCACCCCTCCACTTT. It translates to CASSSGSGVNSPLHF.

In nucleotides, the CDR3 is TGTGCCAGCAGCTTCCGGACAGCCTTTGAAGCTTTCTTT. Protein sequence: CASSFRTAFEAFF. V is TRBV7-8 and J is TRBJ1-1, with a tentative D call TRBD1 (6 bases). The CDR3 runs 13 residues. V lost 3 bases to trimming and J lost 7 bases, with 12 bases between them. The germline CDR1 and CDR2 sequences are SGHVS and FQNEAQ.

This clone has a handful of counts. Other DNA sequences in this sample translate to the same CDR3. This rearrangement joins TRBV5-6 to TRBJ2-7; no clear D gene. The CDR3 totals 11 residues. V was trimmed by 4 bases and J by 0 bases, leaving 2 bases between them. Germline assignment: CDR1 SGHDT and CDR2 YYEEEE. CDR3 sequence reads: CASSHSYEQYF. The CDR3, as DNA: TGTGCCAGCAGCCACTCCTACGAGCAGTACTTC.

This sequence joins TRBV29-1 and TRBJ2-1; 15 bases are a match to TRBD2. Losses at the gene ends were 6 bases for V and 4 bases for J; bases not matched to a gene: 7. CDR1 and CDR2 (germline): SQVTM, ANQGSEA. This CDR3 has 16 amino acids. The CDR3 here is CSVDGLAGGVYNEQFF. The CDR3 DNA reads TGCAGCGTAGACGGACTAGCGGGAGGGGTTTACAATGAGCAGTTCTTC.

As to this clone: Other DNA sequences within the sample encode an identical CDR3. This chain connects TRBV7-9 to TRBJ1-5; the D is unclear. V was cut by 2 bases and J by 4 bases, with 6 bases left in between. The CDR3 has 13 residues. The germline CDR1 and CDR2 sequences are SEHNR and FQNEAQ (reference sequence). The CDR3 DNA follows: TGTGCCAGCAGCTTAAGCGGGAATCAGCCCCAGCATTTT. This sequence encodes CASSLSGNQPQHF.

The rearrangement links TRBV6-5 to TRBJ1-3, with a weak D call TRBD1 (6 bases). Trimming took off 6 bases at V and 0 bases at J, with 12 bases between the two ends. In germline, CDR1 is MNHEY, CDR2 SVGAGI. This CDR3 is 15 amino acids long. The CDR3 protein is CASSTTGSSGNTIYF. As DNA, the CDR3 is TGTGCCAGCAGCACAACAGGGTCCTCTGGAAACACCATATATTTT.

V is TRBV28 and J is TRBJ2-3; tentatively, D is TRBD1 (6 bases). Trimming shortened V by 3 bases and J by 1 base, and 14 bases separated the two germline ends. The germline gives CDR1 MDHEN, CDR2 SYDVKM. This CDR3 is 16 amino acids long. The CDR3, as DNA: TGTGCCAGCAGTTTCTCTTGGGGACAAGGCACAGATACGCAGTATTTT. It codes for CASSFSWGQGTDTQYF. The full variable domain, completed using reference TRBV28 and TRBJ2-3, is DVKVTQSSRYLVKRTGEKVFLECVQDMDHENMFWYRQDPGLGLRLIYFSYDVKMKEKGDIPEGYSVSREKKERFSLILESASTNQTSMYLCASSFSWGQGTDTQYFGPGTRLTVL.

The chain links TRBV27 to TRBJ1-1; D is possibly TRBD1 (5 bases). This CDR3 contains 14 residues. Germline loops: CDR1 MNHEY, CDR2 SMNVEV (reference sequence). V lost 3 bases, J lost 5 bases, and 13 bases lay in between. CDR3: CASSFGGARTEAFF. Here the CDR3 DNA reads TGTGCCAGCAGTTTCGGAGGGGCGAGGACTGAAGCTTTCTTT.

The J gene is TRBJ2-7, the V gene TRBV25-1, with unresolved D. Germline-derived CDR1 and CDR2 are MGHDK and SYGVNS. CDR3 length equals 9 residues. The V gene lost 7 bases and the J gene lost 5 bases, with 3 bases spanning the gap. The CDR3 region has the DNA TGTGCCAGCACCGACGAGCAGTACTTC. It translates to CASTDEQYF.

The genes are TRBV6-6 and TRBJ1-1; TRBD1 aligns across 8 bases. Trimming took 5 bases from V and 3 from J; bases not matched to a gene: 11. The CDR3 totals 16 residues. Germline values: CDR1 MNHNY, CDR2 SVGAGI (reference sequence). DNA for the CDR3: TGTGCCAGCAGTCCACCACAGGGGGAACCTTACACTGAAGCTTTCTTT. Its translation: CASSPPQGEPYTEAFF.

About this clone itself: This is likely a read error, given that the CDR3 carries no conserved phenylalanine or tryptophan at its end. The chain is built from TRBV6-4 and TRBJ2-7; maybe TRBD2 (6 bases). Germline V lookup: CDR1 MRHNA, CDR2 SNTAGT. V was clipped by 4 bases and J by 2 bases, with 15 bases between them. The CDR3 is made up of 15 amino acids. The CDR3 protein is CASSVGPGEAYEQYL. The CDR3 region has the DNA TGTGCCAGCAGTGTAGGTCCGGGAGAAGCCTACGAGCAGTACCTC.

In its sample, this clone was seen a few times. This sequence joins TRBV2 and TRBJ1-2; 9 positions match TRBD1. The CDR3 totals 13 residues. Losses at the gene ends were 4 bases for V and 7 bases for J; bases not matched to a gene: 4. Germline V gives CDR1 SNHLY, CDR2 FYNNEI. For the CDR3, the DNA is TGTGCCAGCAGTGTGGGACAGGGAGCTGGCTACACCTTC. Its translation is CASSVGQGAGYTF.

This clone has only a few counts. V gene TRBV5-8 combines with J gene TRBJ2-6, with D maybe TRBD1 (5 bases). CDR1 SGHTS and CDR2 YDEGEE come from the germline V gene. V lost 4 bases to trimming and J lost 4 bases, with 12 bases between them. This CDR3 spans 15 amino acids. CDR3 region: CASSPRTPGANVLTF. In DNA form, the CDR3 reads TGTGCCAGCAGCCCCCGGACACCCGGGGCCAACGTCCTGACTTTC.

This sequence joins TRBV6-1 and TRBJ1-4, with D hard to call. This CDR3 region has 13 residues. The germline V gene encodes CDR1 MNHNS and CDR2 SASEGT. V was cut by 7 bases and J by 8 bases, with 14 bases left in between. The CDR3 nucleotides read TGTGCCAGCATAGGGCGGGTCGGGGAAAAACTGTTTTTT. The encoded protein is CASIGRVGEKLFF.

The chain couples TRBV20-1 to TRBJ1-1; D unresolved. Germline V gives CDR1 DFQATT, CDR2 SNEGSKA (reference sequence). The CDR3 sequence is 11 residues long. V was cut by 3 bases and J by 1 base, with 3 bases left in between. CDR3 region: CSASGNTEAFF. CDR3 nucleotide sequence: TGCAGTGCTAGCGGGAACACTGAAGCTTTCTTT.

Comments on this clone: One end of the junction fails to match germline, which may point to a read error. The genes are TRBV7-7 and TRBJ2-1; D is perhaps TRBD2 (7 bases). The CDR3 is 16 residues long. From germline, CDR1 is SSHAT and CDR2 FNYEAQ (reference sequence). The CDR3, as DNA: TGTGCTAGCAGCTTTGGCAGGGGAGGGATCTACAATGAGCAGTTCTTC. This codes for CASSFGRGGIYNEQFF.

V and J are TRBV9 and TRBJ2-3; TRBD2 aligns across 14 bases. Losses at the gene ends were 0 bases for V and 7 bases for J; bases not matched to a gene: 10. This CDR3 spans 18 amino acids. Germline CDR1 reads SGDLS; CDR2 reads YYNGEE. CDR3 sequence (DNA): TGTGCCAGCAGCGTAGCTACCGGACTAGCGGGGGGCGGGAATACGCAGTATTTT. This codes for CASSVATGLAGGGNTQYF.

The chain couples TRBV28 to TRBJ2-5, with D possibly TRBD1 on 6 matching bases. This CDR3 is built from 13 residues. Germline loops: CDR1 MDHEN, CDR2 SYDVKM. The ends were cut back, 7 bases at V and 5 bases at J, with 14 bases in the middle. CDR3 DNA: TGTGCCAGCACCTCGACAGGTATTGAGACCCAGTACTTC. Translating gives CASTSTGIETQYF.

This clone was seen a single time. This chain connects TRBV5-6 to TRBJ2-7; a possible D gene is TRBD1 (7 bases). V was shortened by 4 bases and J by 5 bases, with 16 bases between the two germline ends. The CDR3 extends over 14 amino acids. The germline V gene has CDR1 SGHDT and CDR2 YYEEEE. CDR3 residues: CASSPTGRLHEQYF. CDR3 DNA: TGTGCCAGCAGCCCGACAGGGAGGCTCCACGAGCAGTACTTC.

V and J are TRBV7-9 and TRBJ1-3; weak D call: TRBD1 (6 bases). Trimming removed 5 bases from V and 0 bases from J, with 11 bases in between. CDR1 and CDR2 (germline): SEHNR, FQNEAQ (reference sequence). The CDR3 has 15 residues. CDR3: CASSQDSLSGNTIYF. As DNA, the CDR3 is TGTGCCAGCAGCCAGGACAGTCTCTCTGGAAACACCATATATTTT.

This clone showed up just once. CDR3 DNA sequence: TGCGCCAGCAGCCAAGGGCTAACAGGGGTTACTGGAAACACCATATATTTT. Its protein product is CASSQGLTGVTGNTIYF. This sequence joins TRBV4-1 and TRBJ1-3, with 7 bases aligning to TRBD1. V lost 1 base and J lost 2; bases outside the gene matches: 8. This CDR3 is built from 17 residues. The germline CDR1 and CDR2 sequences are MGHRA and YSYEKL.

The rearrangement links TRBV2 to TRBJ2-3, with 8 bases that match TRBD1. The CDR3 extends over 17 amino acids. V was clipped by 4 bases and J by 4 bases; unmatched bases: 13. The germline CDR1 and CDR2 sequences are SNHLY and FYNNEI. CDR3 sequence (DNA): TGTGCCAGCAGTGGATACTCGACAGGGGAAATTTCAGATACGCAGTATTTT. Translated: CASSGYSTGEISDTQYF. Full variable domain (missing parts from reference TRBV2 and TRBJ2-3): EPEVTQTPSHQVTQMGQEVILRCVPISNHLYFYWYRQILGQKVEFLVSFYNNEISEKSEIFDDQFSVERPDGSNFTLKIRSTKLEDSAMYFCASSGYSTGEISDTQYFGPGTRLTVL.

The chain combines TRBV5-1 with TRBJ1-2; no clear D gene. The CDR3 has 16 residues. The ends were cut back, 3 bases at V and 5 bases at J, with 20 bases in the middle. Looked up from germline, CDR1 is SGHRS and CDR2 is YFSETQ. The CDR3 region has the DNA TGCGCCAGCAGCTCTCTCGTAGAATCGGTGAATTATGGCTACACCTTC. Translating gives CASSSLVESVNYGYTF.

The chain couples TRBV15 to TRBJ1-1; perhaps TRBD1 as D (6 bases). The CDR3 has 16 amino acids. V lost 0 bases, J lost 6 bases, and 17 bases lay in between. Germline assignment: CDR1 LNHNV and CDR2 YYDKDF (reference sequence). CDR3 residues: CATSRDLAGGGPEAFF. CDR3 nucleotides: TGTGCCACCAGCAGAGATTTAGCGGGGGGCGGCCCTGAAGCTTTCTTT.